These 10 T cell receptor beta chains share one sample of origin, sequenced in a study of shared clonotypes between healthy human individuals. Here immunoSEQ multiplex PCR was the method, and the copy in TCRdb shows in-frame clones only, minus some. The repertoire has more than 1,200,000 clones, approximately 98.5% of them found once; the top ten carry around 0.33%. Specimen: naive CD4+ T cells sorted from blood. Subset defined: CD45RA+ positively selected. The origin of the receptors is a man aged 25-45 years in good health.

The V call is TRBV5-1, the J call TRBJ2-3; D call uncertain. V was pared by 0 bases and J by 7 bases, with 9 bases between. There are 13 residues in the CDR3. Germline lookup yields CDR1 SGHRS and CDR2 YFSETQ. The DNA of the CDR3 is TGCGCCAGCAGCTTGGAGGCGGCAAATACGCAGTATTTT. Encoded protein: CASSLEAANTQYF.

This sequence joins TRBV5-5 and TRBJ2-3, with D maybe TRBD2 (6 bases). The CDR3 consists of 14 residues. Germline values: CDR1 SGHKS, CDR2 YYEKEE (reference sequence). The V end was cut by 0 bases, the J end by 10 bases, with 15 bases between. In nucleotides, the CDR3 is TGTGCCAGCAGCTTGGCCGGGAGAGGGATTTCGCAGTATTTT. Translation gives CASSLAGRGISQYF.

Of note for this clone: Other DNA sequences of this sample code for an identical CDR3. The J gene is TRBJ1-1, the V gene TRBV5-1; D call uncertain. The germline V gene encodes CDR1 SGHRS and CDR2 YFSETQ. V was trimmed by 1 base and J by 2 bases, leaving 9 bases between them. The CDR3 is made up of 14 amino acids. The CDR3 sequence is CASSLTTANTEAFF. The CDR3 DNA reads TGCGCCAGCAGCTTGACGACGGCTAACACTGAAGCTTTCTTT.

The genes are TRBV7-7 and TRBJ2-3; no definite D call. The CDR3 consists of 12 residues. Per germline, CDR1 SSHAT and CDR2 FNYEAQ (reference sequence). The CDR3: CDVVEIMDTQYF. In DNA form, the CDR3 reads TGTGACGTGGTTGAGATAATGGATACGCAGTATTTT.

The chain couples TRBV21-1 to TRBJ2-7; the table assigns TRBD2, which was not confirmed against the DNA. TRBV21-1 is deemed a pseudogene. The CDR3 is made up of 15 amino acids. The CDR3 bases are TGTGCCAGCAGCATCTCAGCGGGGACCTCCTACGAGCAGTACTTC. This encodes CASSISAGTSYEQYF.

V gene TRBV19 combines with J gene TRBJ2-7; D ambiguous. The CDR3 consists of 13 residues. CDR1 LNHDA and CDR2 SQIVND come from the germline V gene (reference sequence). Trimming stripped 5 bases from V and 1 base from J, with 9 bases between. CDR3 bases: TGTGCCAGTAGTCCCGTTTTATCCTACGAGCAGTACTTC. Translating it yields CASSPVLSYEQYF.

The rearrangement joins TRBV30 to TRBJ1-1; D not certain. The germline V gene encodes CDR1 GTSNPN and CDR2 SVGIG (reference sequence). CDR3 size: 13 residues. Trimming pared 0 bases from V and 1 base from J, leaving 6 bases between. The CDR3 sequence: CAWSVLENTEAFF. CDR3 coding DNA: TGTGCCTGGAGTGTACTGGAGAACACTGAAGCTTTCTTT.

This clone showed up just once. V usage is TRBV2 and J usage is TRBJ1-1; 7 nucleotides align to TRBD1. This CDR3 spans 16 amino acids. Germline lookup yields CDR1 SNHLY and CDR2 FYNNEI. V was pared by 2 bases and J by 8 bases, with 14 bases of the junction left unmatched. The DNA of the CDR3 is TGTGCCAGCAGTGAACAATCCCCAGGAAGGGGGCGAGAAGCTTTCTTT. As protein: CASSEQSPGRGREAFF.

The rearrangement joins TRBV27 to TRBJ1-5; D might be TRBD1 (5 bases). The CDR3 loop spans 16 amino acids. Trimming pared 2 bases from V and 0 bases from J, leaving 11 bases between. CDR1 is MNHEY, CDR2 SMNVEV, per germline (reference sequence). The CDR3 loop reads CASSLRQGGSNQPQHF. The CDR3 nucleotides are TGTGCCAGCAGTTTAAGGCAGGGAGGTAGCAATCAGCCCCAGCATTTT.

The chain links TRBV6-5 to TRBJ2-7; TRBD1 aligns across 10 bases. This CDR3 has 15 residues. The germline V gene has CDR1 MNHEY and CDR2 SVGAGI. The V and J ends lost 0 bases and 5 bases, in that order; junction bases with no gene match: 4. The chain's CDR3 is CASSYSYGTGDEQYF. The CDR3, as DNA: TGTGCCAGCAGTTACTCGTACGGGACAGGGGACGAGCAGTACTTC.